These 8 T cell receptor beta chains share one sample of origin, sequenced in a study of blood T cell repertoires in COVID-19. Method: immunoSEQ multiplex PCR; TCRdb's copy keeps in-frame clones and lacks some. The table shows some 120,000 clones, with around 89% occurring only once. The sequenced sample consisted of peripheral blood. The source of these receptors is a man aged 45-65 years with acute or convalescent COVID-19.

This chain joins TRBV20-1 and TRBJ2-3, with D perhaps matching TRBD1 (6 bases). The germline V and J ends were trimmed by 6 bases and 5 bases, with 9 bases remaining between them. Per the germline V gene, CDR1 is DFQATT and CDR2 is SNEGSKA (reference sequence). This CDR3 is built from 11 residues. This CDR3 reads CSANRVDTQYF. DNA for the CDR3: TGCAGTGCAAACAGGGTAGATACGCAGTATTTT.

The chain has TRBV3-1 (or the pseudogene TRBV3-2) and TRBJ2-7, with 8 bases that match TRBD2. V shed 4 bases and J 6 bases; nucleotides not matched to a gene: 5. The CDR3 spans 13 residues. Germline values: CDR1 LGHDT, CDR2 YNNKEL (reference sequence). The CDR3: CASSRGLAGEQYF. The CDR3 DNA reads TGTGCCAGCAGCCGAGGACTAGCAGGCGAGCAGTACTTC.

The CDR3 loop is CASSLGLAADTQYF. CDR3 bases: TGTGCCAGCAGCTTAGGGCTAGCTGCAGATACGCAGTATTTT. This chain uses TRBV7-9 with TRBJ2-3; possible D gene TRBD2, 5 bases. V was shortened by 1 base and J by 4 bases, with 9 bases between the two germline ends. Germline V gene lookup returns CDR1 SEHNR and CDR2 FQNEAQ (reference sequence). The CDR3 length is 14 residues.

The chain is built from TRBV25-1 and TRBJ2-3, with D possibly matching TRBD2 (5 bases). Trimming pared 8 bases from V and 8 bases from J, leaving 11 bases between. This CDR3 spans 11 amino acids. Germline V gene sequence: CDR1 MGHDK, CDR2 SYGVNS. Here the CDR3 DNA reads TGTGCCAGCGAAGGACTTGCTACGCAGTATTTT. Protein sequence: CASEGLATQYF.

For the CDR3, the DNA is TGTGCCAGCAGCTTTGATACAGGGGGCTATGGCTACACCTTC. This translates into CASSFDTGGYGYTF. The rearrangement uses TRBV5-8 and TRBJ1-2, with 8 bases lining up with TRBD1. The CDR3 spans 14 residues. The V and J ends lost 2 bases and 4 bases, in that order; junction bases with no gene match: 4. Germline assignment: CDR1 SGHTS and CDR2 YDEGEE.

The chain employs TRBV7-9 and TRBJ2-3; D is undetermined. CDR1 and CDR2 (germline): SEHNR, FQNEAQ (reference sequence). Trimming removed 4 bases from V and 5 bases from J, with 16 bases in between. The CDR3 is made up of 15 amino acids. In DNA form, the CDR3 reads TGTGCCAGCAGCTCGGGTTTTGGCGCCGGAGATACGCAGTATTTT. This gives the protein CASSSGFGAGDTQYF.

The V call is TRBV9, the J call TRBJ1-2; TRBD1 agrees at 10 bases. J lost 8 bases, V lost 3 bases, and 7 bases had no gene match. The CDR3 runs 14 residues. Germline CDR1 is SGDLS and CDR2 is YYNGEE. This CDR3 is CASSETDRGTGYTF. The CDR3 nucleotides read TGTGCCAGCAGCGAGACGGACAGGGGGACCGGCTACACCTTC.

The chain is built from TRBV11-2 and TRBJ2-1, with a tentative D call TRBD2 (5 bases). V shed 4 bases and J shed 0 bases, with 16 bases lying between them. Per the germline V gene, CDR1 is SGHAT and CDR2 is FQNNGV. The CDR3 consists of 17 residues. In DNA, the CDR3 is TGTGCCAGCAGCTATGGGATGACGGGGAGCTCCTACAATGAGCAGTTCTTC. Protein: CASSYGMTGSSYNEQFF. Variable domain in full (rest from reference TRBV11-2 and TRBJ2-1): EAGVAQSPRYKIIEKRQSVAFWCNPISGHATLYWYQQILGQGPKLLIQFQNNGVVDDSQLPKDRFSAERLKGVDSTLKIQPAKLEDSAVYLCASSYGMTGSSYNEQFFGPGTRLTVL.